This TCR beta chain originates from a study of blood T cell repertoires in COVID-19. The table came from immunoSEQ multiplex PCR; TCRdb's copy has only in-frame clones and leaves some out. The profile covers some 170,000 clones, with about 79% appearing a single time and about 26% taken by the ten largest. The CDR3 runs to 15 residues. Per the germline V gene, CDR1 is SGHTA and CDR2 is FQGNSA. Losses at the gene ends were 0 bases for V and 2 bases for J; bases not matched to a gene: 3. This sequence joins TRBV7-2 and TRBJ2-7; 8 positions agree with TRBD2. This TCR derives from a woman in her 70s with acute or convalescent COVID-19. The sequenced material came from peripheral blood. CDR3 region: CASSLASGNTYEQYF. The CDR3 nucleotides are TGTGCCAGCAGCTTAGCTAGCGGGAACACCTACGAGCAGTACTTC. The whole variable domain, filled in from reference TRBV7-2 and TRBJ2-7, reads GAGVSQSPSNKVTEKGKDVELRCDPISGHTALYWYRQSLGQGLEFLIYFQGNSAPDKSGLPSDRFSAERTGGSVSTLTIQRTQQEDSAVYLCASSLASGNTYEQYFGPGTRLTVT.